A single sample gave rise to the 20 T cell receptor beta chains below, sequenced in a study of blood T cell repertoires in COVID-19. This table comes from immunoSEQ multiplex PCR, and its TCRdb copy is limited to in-frame clones, with some not included. The table has 90,000 to 150,000 clones, less than 80% seen once. The sequenced material came from peripheral blood. The receptors were sampled from a man aged 50 or older with acute or convalescent COVID-19.

In its sample, this clone was seen once. The rearrangement joins TRBV7-2 to TRBJ1-2; 7 bases are shared with TRBD1. The CDR3 sequence is 14 residues long. Germline V gives CDR1 SGHTA, CDR2 FQGNSA. The ends lost 2 bases at V and 5 bases at J; junction bases unmatched: 5. The CDR3 loop is CASSLTGVGYGYTF. The CDR3 DNA is TGTGCCAGCAGCTTAACAGGGGTGGGGTATGGCTACACCTTC. Together with reference TRBV7-2 and TRBJ1-2, the CDR3 gives the full variable domain: GAGVSQSPSNKVTEKGKDVELRCDPISGHTALYWYRQSLGQGLEFLIYFQGNSAPDKSGLPSDRFSAERTGGSVSTLTIQRTQQEDSAVYLCASSLTGVGYGYTFGSGTRLTVV.

The genes are TRBV19 and TRBJ2-1; 12 nucleotides agree with TRBD2. This CDR3 spans 15 amino acids. V was clipped by 2 bases and J by 8 bases; unmatched bases: 4. Per the germline V gene, CDR1 is LNHDA and CDR2 is SQIVND (reference sequence). The CDR3 DNA is TGTGCCAGTAGTATATCTAGCGGGAGGGCCCATGAGCAGTTCTTC. Translating it yields CASSISSGRAHEQFF.

The chain employs TRBV6-5 and TRBJ2-7; D remains ambiguous. Germline-derived CDR1 and CDR2 are MNHEY and SVGAGI. CDR3 length equals 14 residues. V was clipped by 0 bases and J by 6 bases, with 12 bases between them. CDR3 amino acids: CASSYSSSRAEQYF. The DNA for the CDR3 is TGTGCCAGCAGTTACTCGAGCTCCCGAGCCGAGCAGTACTTC.

The chain carries TRBV6-5 and TRBJ1-1; D is ambiguous. Germline CDR1 reads MNHEY; CDR2 reads SVGAGI. The V and J ends lost 2 bases and 0 bases respectively, with 10 bases between them. The CDR3 covers 15 residues. This CDR3 is CASSYMGGLNTEAFF. CDR3 coding DNA: TGTGCCAGCAGTTACATGGGAGGCTTGAACACTGAAGCTTTCTTT.

The chain has TRBV5-4 and TRBJ2-5, with 14 bases identical to TRBD2. Germline V gene sequence: CDR1 SGHNT, CDR2 YYREEE (reference sequence). V was pared by 4 bases and J by 5 bases, with 7 bases of the junction left unmatched. The CDR3 has 16 amino acids. The chain's CDR3 is CASSPGTSGGGETQYF. The CDR3 nucleotides read TGTGCCAGCAGCCCGGGGACTAGCGGGGGAGGGGAGACCCAGTACTTC.

The chain employs TRBV12-3 or TRBV12-4 and TRBJ1-2, with D possibly matching TRBD1 (5 bases). CDR3 size: 13 residues. V dropped 4 bases and J dropped 3 bases, with 9 bases sitting between them. CDR3 sequence (DNA): TGTGCCAGCAGTTCGGAGGGGTACTATGGCTACACCTTC. This translates into CASSSEGYYGYTF.

This rearrangement joins TRBV3-1 (or the pseudogene TRBV3-2) to TRBJ2-7; TRBD2 agrees at 10 bases. Germline V gives CDR1 LGHDT, CDR2 YNNKEL (reference sequence). CDR3 size: 15 residues. The trim removed 1 base at V and 7 bases at J, leaving 7 bases unmatched. The chain's CDR3 is CASSQVLAGEGEQYF. For the CDR3, the DNA is TGTGCCAGCAGCCAAGTCCTAGCGGGAGAAGGTGAGCAGTACTTC.

This clone was picked up a small number of times. This chain's CDR3 is CSVTVTSTDTQYF. The CDR3, as DNA: TGCAGCGTAACAGTAACTAGCACAGATACGCAGTATTTT. V gene TRBV29-1 combines with J gene TRBJ2-3; D call uncertain. The germline V and J ends were trimmed by 6 bases and 0 bases, with 10 bases remaining between them. The CDR3 length is 13 residues. CDR1 is SQVTM, CDR2 ANQGSEA, per germline.

The V gene is TRBV9, the J gene TRBJ2-3, with TRBD2 identical over 11 bases. The CDR3 spans 18 residues. J was trimmed by 2 bases and V by 0 bases; bases with no gene match: 8. Germline assignment: CDR1 SGDLS and CDR2 YYNGEE. The CDR3 nucleotides read TGTGCCAGCAGCGTAGAGGATACTAGCGGGAGAGACACAGATACGCAGTATTTT. As protein: CASSVEDTSGRDTDTQYF.

This chain joins TRBV7-8 and TRBJ2-5, with D possibly TRBD1 on 5 matching bases. V lost 5 bases to trimming and J lost 0 bases, with 10 bases between them. Germline CDR1 SGHVS, CDR2 FQNEAQ. CDR3 length: 14 residues. The CDR3 sequence is CASSRRTYQETQYF. The CDR3, as DNA: TGTGCCAGCAGCCGCCGGACATACCAAGAGACCCAGTACTTC.

The rearrangement uses TRBV5-1 and TRBJ1-4; D is possibly TRBD1 (5 bases). Germline CDR1 is SGHRS and CDR2 is YFSETQ. CDR3 length: 16 amino acids. Trimming took off 0 bases at V and 8 bases at J, with 17 bases between the two ends. For the CDR3, the DNA is TGCGCCAGCAGCTTGGGACCTTCCAGGGTCGGGGAAAAACTGTTTTTT. This codes for CASSLGPSRVGEKLFF.

The V gene is TRBV7-3, the J gene TRBJ1-6; TRBD1 aligns across 7 bases. Germline CDR1 SGHTA, CDR2 FQGTGA. J gave up 5 bases and V 5 bases, and 3 bases lay outside the gene matches. The CDR3 runs 14 residues. CDR3: CASSKQGNNSPLHF. The CDR3 nucleotides read TGTGCCAGCAGCAAACAGGGGAATAATTCACCCCTCCACTTT.

The rearrangement joins TRBV19 to TRBJ2-1; 11 bases are a match to TRBD2. Germline CDR1 reads LNHDA; CDR2 reads SQIVND (reference sequence). The V segment lost 4 bases and the J segment 6 bases; nucleotides outside the gene matches: 5. The CDR3 is 15 residues long. The CDR3 DNA reads TGTGCCAGTAGTACCTCTAGCGGGAGGATCAATGAGCAGTTCTTC. As protein: CASSTSSGRINEQFF. Looking up the rest from reference TRBV19 and TRBJ2-1 gives the full variable domain: DGGITQSPKYLFRKEGQNVTLSCEQNLNHDAMYWYRQDPGQGLRLIYYSQIVNDFQKGDIAEGYSVSREKKESFPLTVTSAQKNPTAFYLCASSTSSGRINEQFFGPGTRLTVL.

This clone was seen a handful of times. CDR3 DNA: TGCGCCAGCAGCCAAGCGTGGACAGGGGGAGATGGAAACACCATATATTTT. Amino acid sequence: CASSQAWTGGDGNTIYF. The gene calls are TRBV4-1 and TRBJ1-3, with 10 bases fitting TRBD1. This CDR3 comprises 17 residues. Trimming at V came to 1 base and at J to 3 bases, leaving 6 bases not matched to a gene. The germline V gene encodes CDR1 MGHRA and CDR2 YSYEKL.

The chain is built from TRBV5-5 and TRBJ1-1; D might be TRBD1 (6 bases). The CDR3 is 14 amino acids. Trimming cost V 4 bases and J 5 bases, with 15 bases left between them. Germline V lookup: CDR1 SGHKS, CDR2 YYEKEE (reference sequence). The CDR3 nucleotides read TGTGCCAGCAGCCCAGCGGGGGGCTCGACTGAAGCTTTCTTT. Translated: CASSPAGGSTEAFF.

CDR3 DNA: TGTGCCACCAGCAGAGAAAGCGCAGGGGGATATGAAGCTTTCTTT. Translating it yields CATSRESAGGYEAFF. The chain has TRBV15 and TRBJ1-1, with 7 nucleotides matching TRBD1. This CDR3 spans 15 amino acids. V gave up 0 bases and J gave up 7 bases; unmatched junction bases: 8. Germline loops: CDR1 LNHNV, CDR2 YYDKDF (reference sequence).

This clone was seen a few times. The V and J genes are TRBV18 and TRBJ1-1; the D is unclear. Per the germline V gene, CDR1 is KGHSH and CDR2 is LQKENI. V was clipped by 1 base and J by 1 base, with 10 bases between them. The CDR3 extends over 15 amino acids. CDR3 sequence reads: CASSPRSAGNTEAFF. The CDR3 nucleotides read TGTGCCAGCTCACCACGTTCGGCGGGGAACACTGAAGCTTTCTTT. Full variable domain (outside the CDR3, taken from reference TRBV18 and TRBJ1-1): NAGVMQNPRHLVRRRGQEARLRCSPMKGHSHVYWYRQLPEEGLKFMVYLQKENIIDESGMPKERFSAEFPKEGPSILRIQQVVRGDSAAYFCASSPRSAGNTEAFFGQGTRLTVV.

The gene calls are TRBV7-3 and TRBJ2-1; 9 nucleotides align to TRBD2. From germline, CDR1 is SGHTA and CDR2 FQGTGA. V trimming: 0 bases; J trimming: 4 bases; junction bases outside the gene matches: 13. The CDR3 totals 19 residues. The CDR3 region has the DNA TGTGCCAGCAGCTTAACGGCACGCCTAGCGGGGATGGAGTACAATGAGCAGTTCTTC. It encodes CASSLTARLAGMEYNEQFF.

The rearrangement joins TRBV5-1 to TRBJ2-5; D is perhaps TRBD2 (5 bases). The CDR3 has 15 amino acids. Germline loops: CDR1 SGHRS, CDR2 YFSETQ. V gave up 5 bases and J gave up 1 base, with 15 bases separating them. For the CDR3, the DNA is TGCGCCAGCAGAATGGGCGGGCCACCCCAAGAGACCCAGTACTTC. It codes for CASRMGGPPQETQYF. The whole variable domain, filled in from reference TRBV5-1 and TRBJ2-5, reads KAGVTQTPRYLIKTRGQQVTLSCSPISGHRSVSWYQQTPGQGLQFLFEYFSETQRNKGNFPGRFSGRQFSNSRSEMNVSTLELGDSALYLCASRMGGPPQETQYFGPGTRLLVL.

The chain carries TRBV7-8 and TRBJ2-7; 7 nucleotides match TRBD1. The CDR3 loop spans 17 amino acids. Germline-derived CDR1 and CDR2 are SGHVS and FQNEAQ. After removal of 2 bases from V and 9 bases from J, the junction contained 19 bases not matched to a gene. CDR3 bases: TGTGCCAGCAGCTTAACCCCAGACAGGGCCCTCGCGCGAGGGCAGTACTTC. Translated, it gives CASSLTPDRALARGQYF.